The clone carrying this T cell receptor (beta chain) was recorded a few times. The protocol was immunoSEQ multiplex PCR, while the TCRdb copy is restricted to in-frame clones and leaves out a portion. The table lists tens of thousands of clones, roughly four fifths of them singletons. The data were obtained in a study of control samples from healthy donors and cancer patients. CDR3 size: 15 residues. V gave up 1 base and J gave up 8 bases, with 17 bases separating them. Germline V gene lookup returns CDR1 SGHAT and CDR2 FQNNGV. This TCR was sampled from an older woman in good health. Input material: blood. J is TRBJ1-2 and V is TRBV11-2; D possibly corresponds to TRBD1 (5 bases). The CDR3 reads CASSLVVGLSGGYTF. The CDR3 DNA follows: TGTGCCAGCAGCTTAGTTGTAGGCCTTTCAGGGGGCTACACCTTC.